This T cell receptor beta chain comes out of a study of T cells in Graves' hyperthyroidism and ophthalmopathy. Notes on the study in general: Ophthalmopathy got predicted by the model a median approximately 6.3 months before its onset. Blood also held most thyroid clonotypes expanded beyond 0.001.

Amplification yielded TCR beta CDR3 regions, with RNA transcripts as the source. Initially, a first-round RT-PCR of the TCR CDR3 employed the HTBI primer set. TCRdb re-called the multiplex PCR reads through MiXCR, storing one row per CDR3 protein. This table holds hundreds of thousands of distinct CDR3 sequences, roughly 40% found once. Concerning this clonotype: Its specificity is not known.

Input material: blood. This TCR was recovered from a man aged 18 to 29 with Graves' hyperthyroidism.

The CDR3 loop is CASSYIDGGYGYTF. The CDR3, as DNA: TGTGCCAGCAGTTACATAGATGGCGGGTATGGCTACACCTTC. J is TRBJ1-2 and V is TRBV6-5; D not certain. This CDR3 comprises 14 residues. Germline CDR1 MNHEY, CDR2 SVGAGI. Trimming shortened V by 2 bases and J by 5 bases, and 12 bases separated the two germline ends.